One TCR beta chain is described in this entry. Its target is unknown. TCRdb analysed the multiplex PCR reads with MiXCR anew, one entry per CDR3 protein. The sample shows approximately 170,000 distinct CDR3 sequences, roughly 30% of them seen only once. Germline V gene lookup returns CDR1 DFQATT and CDR2 SNEGSKA (reference sequence). The CDR3 loop spans 9 amino acids. The V gene lost 6 bases and the J gene lost 7 bases, with 3 bases spanning the gap. Breast cancer patients provided tissue from their axillary draining lymph nodes. This record belongs to a study of breast tumors, draining lymph nodes, adjacent tissues. Whole-study results and caveats: Compared with lymph nodes, tumors were less diverse; compared with nontumor tissue, more.

The TCR was taken from a female donor with breast cancer. Some clones in this sample may be carry-over from other donors' samples. Sequenced material: axillary lymph node tissue. V gene TRBV20-1 combines with J gene TRBJ2-2; the D is unclear. DNA of the CDR3: TGCAGTGCATACGGGGAGCTGTTTTTT. Encoded protein: CSAYGELFF.